Here is one TCR beta chain with its context. The data derive from a study of control samples from healthy donors and cancer patients. Using immunoSEQ multiplex PCR, the repertoire was profiled, and TCRdb retains in-frame clones only, with some absent. The sample holds hundreds of thousands of clones, around nine tenths seen once. Looked up from germline, CDR1 is SGDLS and CDR2 is YYNGEE. This CDR3 contains 14 residues. V lost 3 bases and J 7 bases, leaving 14 bases between the germline ends. The clonotype was recovered from a man aged 40-55 years with head and neck cancer. The chain links TRBV9 to TRBJ2-1, with TRBD2 as a possible D gene (6 bases). Sequenced sample: PBMCs. The CDR3 loop is CASSDLASRNEQFF. DNA of the CDR3: TGTGCCAGCAGCGACCTAGCGAGTAGAAATGAGCAGTTCTTC.